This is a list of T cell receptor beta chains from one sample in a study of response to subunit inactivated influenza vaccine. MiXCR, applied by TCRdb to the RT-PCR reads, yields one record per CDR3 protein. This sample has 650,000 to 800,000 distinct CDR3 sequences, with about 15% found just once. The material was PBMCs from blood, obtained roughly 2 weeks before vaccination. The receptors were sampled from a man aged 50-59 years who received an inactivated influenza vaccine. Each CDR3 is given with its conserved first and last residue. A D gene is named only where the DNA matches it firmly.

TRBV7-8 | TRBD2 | CASSLAIAGGPWSGDTQYF
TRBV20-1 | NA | CSARDHRGDQPQHF
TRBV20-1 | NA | CSAGGASGIYNEQFF
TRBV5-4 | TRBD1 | CASSGDRGRSSYEQYF
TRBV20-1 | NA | CSARWGSSYNSPLHF
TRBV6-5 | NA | CASSSPGTSLYEQYF
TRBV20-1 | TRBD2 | CSAVVPAGVTYNEQFF
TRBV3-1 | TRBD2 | CASTRTSGGYEQYF
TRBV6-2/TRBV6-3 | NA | CASSSPDQQFF
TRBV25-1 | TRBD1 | CASSETWDRAVQETQYF
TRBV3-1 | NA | CASSQSIGFTYEQYF
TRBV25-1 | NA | CATKRSGANEQYF
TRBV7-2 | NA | CASSFSGSSYNSPLHF
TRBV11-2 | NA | CASSSYPQGSRYNSPLHF
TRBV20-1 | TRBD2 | CSARDVRSGGLQYF
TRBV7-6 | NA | CASSSDPSVNEQYF
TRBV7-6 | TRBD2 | CASTPWTGGPGDEQFF
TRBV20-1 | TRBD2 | CSATLAGDLLYNEQFF
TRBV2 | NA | CASSDDFTGANVLTF
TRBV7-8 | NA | CASSPFTASAGETQYF
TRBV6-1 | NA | CATRERNTEAFF
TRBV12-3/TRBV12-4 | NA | CASSPSEQYF
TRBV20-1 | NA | CSASGGSPNEQFF
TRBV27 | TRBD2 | CASSLQLADNEQFF
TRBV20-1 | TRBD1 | CSASPQGAEAFF
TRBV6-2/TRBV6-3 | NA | CASSRQLHGPQHF